Each of the 8 T cell receptor beta chains below was sequenced from the same sample in a study of CD8+ T cells in alopecia areata. Alopecia areata patients provided lesional scalp punch biopsies and peripheral blood, both collected for the study. Sequencing used cDNA as its template, made by extracting RNA and reverse transcribing it. Assay used: immunoSEQ multiplex PCR; TCRdb lists only in-frame clones, some missing. The sample records about 11,000 clones, roughly 57% being singletons. Material: skin. The receptors were sampled from a human donor with alopecia areata.

This clone came up a few times. This chain connects TRBV27 to TRBJ1-5; TRBD1 matches at 8 bases. The CDR3 has 16 residues. Germline CDR1 reads MNHEY; CDR2 reads SMNVEV (reference sequence). The trim removed 5 bases at V and 2 bases at J, leaving 8 bases unmatched. For the CDR3, the DNA is TGTGCCAGCAGTCTAACAGGGGGATACGGCAATCAGCCCCAGCATTTT. It encodes CASSLTGGYGNQPQHF.

V usage is TRBV11-2 and J usage is TRBJ1-1; TRBD1 matches at 9 bases. This CDR3 region has 15 residues. Trimming at V came to 1 base and at J to 2 bases, leaving 2 bases not matched to a gene. The germline V gene encodes CDR1 SGHAT and CDR2 FQNNGV. The CDR3 here is CASSLGQGDNTEAFF. The CDR3, as DNA: TGTGCCAGCAGCTTAGGACAGGGGGATAACACTGAAGCTTTCTTT.

This clone was observed a few times. This chain links TRBV6-5 with TRBJ2-2, with D unresolved. This CDR3 has 11 residues. The V end was cut by 7 bases, the J end by 6 bases, with 6 bases between. Germline CDR1 MNHEY, CDR2 SVGAGI. The CDR3, as DNA: TGTGCCAGCATTAGGGCCGGGGAGCTGTTTTTT. Translation gives CASIRAGELFF.

This clone was counted between two and nine times. This chain connects TRBV21-1 to TRBJ1-1; the D call of TRBD1 is as the table states it, not checked on the DNA. TRBV21-1 is termed a pseudogene. This CDR3 is built from 14 residues. The CDR3 sequence: CASNDRVRNTEAFF. In nucleotides, the CDR3 is TGTGCCAGCAACGACAGGGTTAGGAACACTGAAGCTTTCTTT.

The rearrangement uses TRBV7-2 and TRBJ2-3; D not resolved. V lost 5 bases, J lost 0 bases, and 6 bases lay in between. Germline V CDR1 and CDR2: SGHTA, FQGNSA. CDR3 length: 13 residues. This CDR3 reads CASSLDSTDTQYF. CDR3 in DNA: TGTGCCAGCAGCCTCGACAGCACAGATACGCAGTATTTT.

The rearrangement links TRBV29-1 to TRBJ1-1; D unclear. Germline assignment: CDR1 SQVTM and CDR2 ANQGSEA. The CDR3 totals 12 residues. V was trimmed by 3 bases and J by 3 bases, leaving 8 bases between them. The CDR3 protein is CSVDGQYTEAFF. DNA for the CDR3: TGCAGCGTTGACGGGCAGTACACTGAAGCTTTCTTT.

V gene TRBV4-3 combines with J gene TRBJ1-5, with no clear D. V shed 0 bases and J shed 7 bases, with 22 bases lying between them. The germline V gene has CDR1 LGHNA and CDR2 YSLEER. The CDR3 covers 18 residues. The CDR3 is CASSQDLFWSGIGQPQHF. In DNA, the CDR3 is TGCGCCAGCAGCCAAGATCTTTTTTGGTCGGGGATAGGACAGCCCCAGCATTTT.

The CDR3 loop is CASRVTSGDTYEQYF. For the CDR3, the DNA is TGTGCCAGCAGGGTAACTAGCGGGGACACCTACGAGCAGTACTTC. This rearrangement joins TRBV11-2 to TRBJ2-7; 10 bases match TRBD2. The CDR3 sequence is 15 residues long. The V and J ends lost 6 bases and 2 bases, in that order; junction bases with no gene match: 7. The germline V gene encodes CDR1 SGHAT and CDR2 FQNNGV.